The next 21 T cell receptor beta chains were all read from a single sample in a study of early T cells in non-severe SARS-CoV-2 infection. Via MiXCR, TCRdb re-called the 5' RACE reads, giving one row per CDR3 protein. Altogether around 70,000 distinct CDR3 sequences are present, less than 15% being singletons, with the ten largest covering around 1.8%. The sample taken for sequencing was whole blood. The receptors were gathered from an adult who was a healthcare worker with PCR-confirmed SARS-CoV-2 infection or an uninfected control (not recorded which).

This clonotype came up many times. The CDR3 DNA is TGTGCCAGCAGCCAGAGCCTTAATCAGCCCCAGCATTTT. Translated: CASSQSLNQPQHF. This chain uses TRBV4-2 with TRBJ1-5; unclear D gene. The CDR3 runs to 13 residues. Germline V gene lookup returns CDR1 LGHNA and CDR2 YNFKEQ. The V end lost 3 bases, the J end lost 4 bases, and 7 bases lay between the germline ends.

This clonotype was observed many times. The gene calls are TRBV6-5 and TRBJ1-6; unclear D gene. Germline V gene data show CDR1 as MNHEY and CDR2 as SVGAGI. Trimming took 2 bases from V and 5 from J, leaving 16 bases between them. CDR3 length: 17 residues. The CDR3 is CASSYEGGWQDNSPLHF. The CDR3 nucleotides are TGTGCCAGCAGTTACGAAGGCGGTTGGCAGGATAATTCACCCCTCCACTTT.

This clonotype was found many times. J is TRBJ1-1 and V is TRBV12-3 or TRBV12-4; D perhaps matches TRBD1 (5 bases). This CDR3 spans 14 amino acids. The ends were cut back, 7 bases at V and 11 bases at J, with 23 bases in the middle. CDR3 amino acids: CASNNPGPLPAAFF. CDR3 bases: TGTGCCAGCAACAATCCGGGACCCCTCCCGGCGGCTTTCTTT.

This clonotype was counted between two and nine times. The J gene is TRBJ1-2, the V gene TRBV20-1; 7 nucleotides line up with TRBD1. CDR1 is DFQATT and CDR2 is SNEGSKA in the germline V gene (reference sequence). This CDR3 has 12 residues. Unmatched junction bases numbered 4, after V lost 6 bases and J lost 3 bases. CDR3 residues: CSARDSDYGYTF. Written as DNA, the CDR3 is TGCAGTGCCCGGGACAGCGACTATGGCTACACCTTC.

There are a few counts of this clonotype. V and J are TRBV6-4 and TRBJ2-3, with 8 bases fitting TRBD2. V was clipped by 5 bases and J by 4 bases; unmatched bases: 8. Germline V gene lookup returns CDR1 MRHNA and CDR2 SNTAGT. The CDR3 length is 15 residues. CDR3 residues: CASSPLAGGADTQYF. As DNA, the CDR3 is TGTGCCAGCAGTCCCCTTGCGGGGGGTGCAGATACGCAGTATTTT.

This clonotype was seen a few times. The chain has TRBV12-3 or TRBV12-4 and TRBJ1-1, with D unresolved. Trimming stripped 7 bases from V and 6 bases from J, with 9 bases between. The CDR3 has 11 amino acids. The CDR3 DNA follows: TGTGCCAGCACCTCGCGGGCTGAAGCTTTCTTT. Translation: CASTSRAEAFF.

This clonotype came up a few times. The chain employs TRBV29-1 and TRBJ1-1, with 9 positions matching TRBD1. V shed 3 bases, J shed 11 bases, and the junction held 7 bases outside the gene matches. This CDR3 spans 12 amino acids. The germline V gene has CDR1 SQVTM and CDR2 ANQGSEA. CDR3 sequence reads: CSVDVGTGLAFF. The CDR3, as DNA: TGCAGCGTTGACGTAGGGACAGGGCTGGCTTTCTTT.

V usage is TRBV29-1 and J usage is TRBJ2-1; the D call may be TRBD1 or TRBD2 (5 bases each). The germline V gene encodes CDR1 SQVTM and CDR2 ANQGSEA. The CDR3 length is 17 residues. V dropped 4 bases and J dropped 1 base, with 20 bases sitting between them. The CDR3 is CSVAGSPPYISYNEQFF. CDR3 DNA: TGCAGCGTTGCAGGGAGTCCCCCTTACATTTCCTACAATGAGCAGTTCTTC.

V and J are TRBV11-2 and TRBJ2-7; D is undetermined. V lost 5 bases, J lost 0 bases, and 14 bases lay in between. Germline CDR1 and CDR2: SGHAT and FQNNGV. CDR3 size: 15 residues. The CDR3 region has the DNA TGTGCCAGCAGCGTCACCGGGCTTTTCTCCTACGAGCAGTACTTC. Its protein is CASSVTGLFSYEQYF.

There are a few counts of this clonotype. The chain carries TRBV6-4 and TRBJ1-4, with 10 nucleotides matching TRBD1. V lost 3 bases to trimming and J lost 8 bases; unmatched junction nucleotides: 6. The CDR3 spans 15 residues. Germline CDR1 is MRHNA and CDR2 is SNTAGT. CDR3 in amino acids: CASSESTGGKEKLFF. Here the CDR3 DNA reads TGTGCCAGCAGTGAGTCGACAGGGGGCAAAGAAAAACTGTTTTTT.

The rearrangement joins TRBV7-6 to TRBJ2-1; 8 bases agree with TRBD2. V trimming: 1 base; J trimming: 4 bases; junction bases outside the gene matches: 12. This CDR3 has 18 amino acids. Germline CDR1 SGHVS, CDR2 FNYEAQ. CDR3 sequence (DNA): TGTGCCAGCAGCTTAGGTCGTGTGTTGGGACTAGATTACAATGAGCAGTTCTTC. The encoded protein is CASSLGRVLGLDYNEQFF.

This clonotype was recorded at least ten times. The J gene is TRBJ2-5, the V gene TRBV7-2; tentatively, D is TRBD1 (6 bases). Germline CDR1 and CDR2: SGHTA and FQGNSA. Trimming pared 5 bases from V and 3 bases from J, leaving 13 bases between. This CDR3 is 14 amino acids long. DNA of the CDR3: TGTGCCAGCAGCCACGACAGGAGTAAAGAGACCCAGTACTTC. Amino acid sequence: CASSHDRSKETQYF.

This clonotype has only a few counts. The rearrangement uses TRBV6-2 or TRBV6-3 and TRBJ2-3, with no clear D. This CDR3 has 18 residues. The germline gives CDR1 MNHEY, CDR2 SVGEGT. V was clipped by 7 bases and J by 2 bases, with 25 bases between them. CDR3 coding DNA: TGTGCCAGCACGCACATTCAACAGACCCTTTCCCCCACAGATACGCAGTATTTT. Protein sequence: CASTHIQQTLSPTDTQYF.

The genes are TRBV5-6 and TRBJ2-1; 10 nucleotides agree with TRBD2. This CDR3 spans 16 amino acids. V lost 1 base to trimming and J lost 3 bases; unmatched junction nucleotides: 4. Looked up from germline, CDR1 is SGHDT and CDR2 is YYEEEE. CDR3 in DNA: TGTGCCAGCAGCTTGACTAGCGGGGTGGGCTACAATGAGCAGTTCTTC. Translating it yields CASSLTSGVGYNEQFF.

This clonotype turned up a few times. V usage is TRBV20-1 and J usage is TRBJ2-7; 10 nucleotides match TRBD2. Trimming took 2 bases from V and 0 from J; bases not matched to a gene: 4. Germline V gene data show CDR1 as DFQATT and CDR2 as SNEGSKA (reference sequence). The CDR3 extends over 15 amino acids. The CDR3 DNA is TGCAGTGCTAGAAGGCTAGCGGGGGACTCCTACGAGCAGTACTTC. This codes for CSARRLAGDSYEQYF.

There are a few counts of this clonotype. The V and J genes are TRBV6-5 and TRBJ2-7; D is ambiguous. Germline assignment: CDR1 MNHEY and CDR2 SVGAGI. This CDR3 is built from 14 residues. Trimming pared 6 bases from V and 3 bases from J, leaving 15 bases between. The CDR3 region is CASRKMDGNYEQYF. Written as DNA, the CDR3 is TGTGCCAGCAGGAAAATGGACGGAAACTACGAGCAGTACTTC.

Only a few counts were recorded for this clonotype. The chain links TRBV10-3 to TRBJ2-1, with 8 nucleotides matching TRBD1. Per the germline V gene, CDR1 is ENHRY and CDR2 is SYGVKD. The CDR3 is 18 residues long. With 2 bases clipped from V and 3 bases from J, the junction kept 12 bases outside the gene matches. The CDR3 DNA follows: TGTGCCATCAGTGAGCCTACCTCCCGGGACAGGAACTACAATGAGCAGTTCTTC. This translates into CAISEPTSRDRNYNEQFF.

The chain has TRBV12-3 or TRBV12-4 and TRBJ2-3, with 12 bases that match TRBD2. Trimming took 5 bases from V and 0 from J; bases not matched to a gene: 3. The length of the CDR3 is 16 residues. The CDR3 DNA follows: TGTGCCAGCAGTCCTAGCGGGGGGGCGAGCACAGATACGCAGTATTTT. This codes for CASSPSGGASTDTQYF.

The gene calls are TRBV10-3 and TRBJ2-2, with D possibly TRBD2 on 6 matching bases. V lost 6 bases, J lost 6 bases, and 11 bases lay in between. The CDR3 consists of 13 residues. The germline CDR1 and CDR2 sequences are ENHRY and SYGVKD. This chain's CDR3 is CAIRPGRSGELFF. The CDR3 bases are TGTGCCATCAGGCCAGGGAGGTCCGGGGAGCTGTTTTTT.

The table lists this clonotype with many counts. The chain combines TRBV3-1 with TRBJ2-6; D not certain. The germline V gene has CDR1 LGHDT and CDR2 YNNKEL (reference sequence). Trimming cost V 5 bases and J 3 bases, with 8 bases left between them. The CDR3 loop spans 14 amino acids. CDR3 region: CASSRVGGANVLTF. CDR3 in DNA: TGTGCCAGCAGCAGGGTAGGTGGGGCCAACGTCCTGACTTTC.

This clonotype was seen a handful of times. The gene calls are TRBV11-2 and TRBJ2-1; 10 bases fit TRBD2. V was clipped by 0 bases and J by 4 bases; unmatched bases: 3. There are 16 residues in the CDR3. CDR1 and CDR2 from the germline V gene are SGHAT and FQNNGV. CDR3 coding DNA: TGTGCCAGCAGCTTAGAGACTAGCGGGCCATACAATGAGCAGTTCTTC. Its translation is CASSLETSGPYNEQFF.